The sequence of this TCR beta chain was determined in a study of response to subunit inactivated influenza vaccine. TCRdb re-analysed the RT-PCR reads in MiXCR, keeping a single row per CDR3 protein. The table records 300,000 to 350,000 distinct CDR3 sequences, roughly 22% of them present only once. The material was PBMCs from blood, obtained less than 22 months after vaccination. The clonotype comes from a man aged 45-69 years who received an inactivated influenza vaccine.

In DNA form, the CDR3 reads TGTGCCACCAGTGACCCCTCCCTCGATGAGCAGTTCTTC. Amino acids: CATSDPSLDEQFF. The rearrangement joins TRBV24-1 to TRBJ2-1; no definite D call. V lost 4 bases, J lost 8 bases, and 11 bases lay in between. The CDR3 extends over 13 amino acids. Germline values: CDR1 KGHDR, CDR2 SFDVKD.